This section outlines one T cell receptor beta chain sequence together with its context. The length of the CDR3 is 14 residues. Trimming cost V 3 bases and J 4 bases, with 10 bases left between them. The germline CDR1 and CDR2 sequences are LNHNV and YYDKDF (reference sequence). Stated treatment: around 19 received Ad26.COV2.S at low or high dose, single or two shots; 5 received placebo; per-sample allocation not given. After the first vaccine or placebo injection, samples were drawn on day 63. Clones were sequenced by immunoSEQ multiplex PCR, and TCRdb holds only the in-frame ones, with some missing. The data contain around 270,000 clones, about 83% of them seen just once; the ten biggest clones take up 2.5% to 3.5%. This sample is part of a study of Ad26.COV2.S vaccination and SARS-CoV-2 variants.

Sequenced here: peripheral blood, sampled in a trial of Ad26.COV2.S vaccine versus placebo. The chain is built from TRBV15 and TRBJ1-5, with D possibly matching TRBD1 (5 bases). The source of this sequence is a person aged 18 to 65 who received the Ad26.COV2.S COVID-19 vaccine or a placebo. The CDR3 nucleotides are TGTGCCACCAGCAGCCGGGGACCGAATCAGCCCCAGCATTTT. It specifies CATSSRGPNQPQHF.